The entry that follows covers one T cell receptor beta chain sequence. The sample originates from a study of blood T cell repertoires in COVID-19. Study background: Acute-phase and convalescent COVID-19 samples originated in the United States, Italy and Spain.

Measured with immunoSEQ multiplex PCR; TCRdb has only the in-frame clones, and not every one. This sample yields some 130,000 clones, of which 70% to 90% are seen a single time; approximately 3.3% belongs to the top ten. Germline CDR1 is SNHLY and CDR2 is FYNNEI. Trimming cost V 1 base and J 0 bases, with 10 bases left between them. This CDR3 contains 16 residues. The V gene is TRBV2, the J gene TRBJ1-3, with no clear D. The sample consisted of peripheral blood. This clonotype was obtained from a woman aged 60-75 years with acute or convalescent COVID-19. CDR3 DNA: TGTGCCAGCAGTGAAGGTCGGGGAATCTCTGGAAACACCATATATTTT. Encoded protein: CASSEGRGISGNTIYF.